This T cell receptor beta chain comes out of a study of regulatory T cells in long-lasting Graves disease. Study-level findings and limits: Persistent disease preferred TRBV28, TRBJ1-2 and TRBJ2-5.

V lost 0 bases, J lost 5 bases, and 10 bases stayed unmatched. The CDR3 sequence is 16 residues long. Germline V lookup: CDR1 MGHRA, CDR2 YSYEKL. The authors built TCR beta libraries using iRepertoire HTBI primers and Arm-PCR of CDR3 regions. TCRdb itself ran the multiplex PCR reads through MiXCR, one entry per CDR3 protein. This sample has approximately 270,000 distinct CDR3 sequences, with 18% found just once. This clonotype has ten or more counts. Its antigen is unknown. Regarding time point: newly diagnosed GD, antithyroid drugs for less than 3 months. With RNA extracted from PBMCs as input, the TCR library was made. These records were also assigned to another study, of T cells in Graves' hyperthyroidism and ophthalmopathy.

The chain carries TRBV4-1 and TRBJ2-7; 7 bases are a match to TRBD1. The clonotype originates from a woman aged 25 to 39 with Graves disease. Sample: peripheral blood mononuclear cells (PBMCs), taken at new diagnosis, from a patient treated with antithyroid drugs. The CDR3 here is CASSQDRAGGSDEQYF. The CDR3, as DNA: TGCGCCAGCAGCCAAGATAGGGCAGGGGGTAGCGACGAGCAGTACTTC.